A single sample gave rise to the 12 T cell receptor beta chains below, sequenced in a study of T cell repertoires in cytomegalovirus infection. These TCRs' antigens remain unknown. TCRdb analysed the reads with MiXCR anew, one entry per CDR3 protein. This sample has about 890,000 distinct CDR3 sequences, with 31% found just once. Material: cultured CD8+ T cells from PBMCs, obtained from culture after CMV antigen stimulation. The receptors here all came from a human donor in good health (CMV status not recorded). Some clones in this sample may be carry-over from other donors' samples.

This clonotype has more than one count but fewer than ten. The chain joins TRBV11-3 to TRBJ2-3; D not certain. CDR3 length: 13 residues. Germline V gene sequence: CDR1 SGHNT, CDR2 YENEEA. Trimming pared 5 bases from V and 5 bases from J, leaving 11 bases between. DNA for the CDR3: TGTGCCAGCAGCCAAGAAGTGGGAGATACGCAGTATTTT. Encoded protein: CASSQEVGDTQYF.

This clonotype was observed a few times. The CDR3 region has the DNA TGTGCCAGTAGTCCCGGCATGACAGGGACCTACGAGCAGTACTTC. Translated: CASSPGMTGTYEQYF. The rearrangement links TRBV19 to TRBJ2-7, with TRBD1 matching 7 bases. V dropped 5 bases and J dropped 2; count of bases not matched to a gene: 9. The CDR3 length is 15 residues. Germline V gene sequence: CDR1 LNHDA, CDR2 SQIVND (reference sequence).

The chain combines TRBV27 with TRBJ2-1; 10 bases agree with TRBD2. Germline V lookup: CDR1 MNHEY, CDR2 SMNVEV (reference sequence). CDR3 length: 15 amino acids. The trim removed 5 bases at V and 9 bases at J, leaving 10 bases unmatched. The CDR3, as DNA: TGTGCCAGCAGTGGCAAGCGGGGGGGGGTTGTTGAGCAGTTCTTC. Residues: CASSGKRGGVVEQFF.

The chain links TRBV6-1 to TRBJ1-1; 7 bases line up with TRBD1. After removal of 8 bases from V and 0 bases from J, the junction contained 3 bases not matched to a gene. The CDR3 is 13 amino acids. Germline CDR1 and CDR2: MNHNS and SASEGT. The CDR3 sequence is CASGGQVNTEAFF. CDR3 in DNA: TGTGCCAGCGGAGGACAGGTGAACACTGAAGCTTTCTTT.

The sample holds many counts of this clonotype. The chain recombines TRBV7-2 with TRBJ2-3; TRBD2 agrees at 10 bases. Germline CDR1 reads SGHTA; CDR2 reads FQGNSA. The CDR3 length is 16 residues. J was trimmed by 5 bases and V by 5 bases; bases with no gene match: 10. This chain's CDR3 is CASSPTSGGVIDTQYF. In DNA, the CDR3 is TGTGCCAGCAGCCCTACGAGCGGGGGGGTGATAGATACGCAGTATTTT.

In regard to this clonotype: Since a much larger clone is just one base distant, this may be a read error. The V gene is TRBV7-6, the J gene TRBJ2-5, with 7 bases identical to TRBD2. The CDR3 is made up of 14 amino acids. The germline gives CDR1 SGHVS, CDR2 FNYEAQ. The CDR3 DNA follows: TGTGTCAGCAGCCATGGACTAGTTCAAGAGACCCAGTACTTC. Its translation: CVSSHGLVQETQYF.

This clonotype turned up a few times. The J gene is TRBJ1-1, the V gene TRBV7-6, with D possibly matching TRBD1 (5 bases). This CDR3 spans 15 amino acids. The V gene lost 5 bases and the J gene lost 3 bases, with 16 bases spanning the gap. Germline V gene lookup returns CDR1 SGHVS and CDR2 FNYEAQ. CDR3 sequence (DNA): TGTGCCAGCAGCACTTCGTGGGGCCCGGACACTGAAGCTTTCTTT. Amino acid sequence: CASSTSWGPDTEAFF.

For the CDR3, the DNA is TGTGCCAGCACCTCACCGGGACAGGGGATCACTGAAGCTTTCTTT. This gives the protein CASTSPGQGITEAFF. The rearrangement uses TRBV6-1 and TRBJ1-1; 10 nucleotides align to TRBD1. V gave up 7 bases and J gave up 4 bases; unmatched junction bases: 9. Germline values: CDR1 MNHNS, CDR2 SASEGT. There are 15 residues in the CDR3.

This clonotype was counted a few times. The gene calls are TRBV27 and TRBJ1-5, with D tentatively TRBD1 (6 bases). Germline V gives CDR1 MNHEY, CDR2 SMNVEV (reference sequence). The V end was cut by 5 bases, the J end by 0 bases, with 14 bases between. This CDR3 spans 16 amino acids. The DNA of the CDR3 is TGTGCCAGCAGTGTTACAGGGTTATCTAGCAATCAGCCCCAGCATTTT. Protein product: CASSVTGLSSNQPQHF.

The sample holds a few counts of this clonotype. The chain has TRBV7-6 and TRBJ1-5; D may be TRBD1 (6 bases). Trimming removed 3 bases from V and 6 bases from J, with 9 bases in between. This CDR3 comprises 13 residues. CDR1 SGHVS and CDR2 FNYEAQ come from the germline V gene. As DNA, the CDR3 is TGTGCCAGCAGCTTCGAAGGGGGTCAGCCCCAGCATTTT. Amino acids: CASSFEGGQPQHF.

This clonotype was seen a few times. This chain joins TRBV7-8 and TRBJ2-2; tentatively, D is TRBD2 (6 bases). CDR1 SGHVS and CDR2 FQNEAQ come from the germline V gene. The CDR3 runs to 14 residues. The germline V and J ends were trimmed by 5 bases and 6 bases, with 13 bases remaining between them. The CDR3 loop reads CASSPTGAPGELFF. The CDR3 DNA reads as TGTGCCAGCAGCCCGACGGGAGCGCCCGGGGAGCTGTTTTTT. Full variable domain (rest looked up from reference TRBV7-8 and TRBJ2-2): GAGVSQSPRYKVAKRGQDVALRCDPISGHVSLFWYQQALGQGPEFLTYFQNEAQLDKSGLPSDRFFAERPEGSVSTLKIQRTQQEDSAVYLCASSPTGAPGELFFGEGSRLTVL.

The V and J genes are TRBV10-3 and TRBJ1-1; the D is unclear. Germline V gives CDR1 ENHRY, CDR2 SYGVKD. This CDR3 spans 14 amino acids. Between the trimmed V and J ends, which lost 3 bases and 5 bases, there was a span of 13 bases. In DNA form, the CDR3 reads TGTGCCATCAGTGACTGGGAGGGTCAGACTGAAGCTTTCTTT. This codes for CAISDWEGQTEAFF.